This T cell receptor beta chain was identified in a study of T cell changes during pregnancy in multiple sclerosis. Germline CDR1 is SGHRS and CDR2 is YFSETQ. Trimming at V came to 4 bases and at J to 1 base, leaving 4 bases not matched to a gene. The CDR3 has 14 amino acids. The protocol was immunoSEQ multiplex PCR, while the TCRdb copy is restricted to in-frame clones and leaves out a portion. The sample shows some 99,000 clones, 90% to 95% of them seen only once. Material: peripheral blood, obtained after pregnancy. The receptor's source is a female donor with multiple sclerosis, enrolled in a pregnancy study. The genes are TRBV5-1 and TRBJ2-5; TRBD1 aligns across 7 bases. CDR3 loop: CASSLDRFQETQYF. In DNA form, the CDR3 reads TGCGCCAGCAGCCTGGACAGGTTCCAAGAGACCCAGTACTTC.